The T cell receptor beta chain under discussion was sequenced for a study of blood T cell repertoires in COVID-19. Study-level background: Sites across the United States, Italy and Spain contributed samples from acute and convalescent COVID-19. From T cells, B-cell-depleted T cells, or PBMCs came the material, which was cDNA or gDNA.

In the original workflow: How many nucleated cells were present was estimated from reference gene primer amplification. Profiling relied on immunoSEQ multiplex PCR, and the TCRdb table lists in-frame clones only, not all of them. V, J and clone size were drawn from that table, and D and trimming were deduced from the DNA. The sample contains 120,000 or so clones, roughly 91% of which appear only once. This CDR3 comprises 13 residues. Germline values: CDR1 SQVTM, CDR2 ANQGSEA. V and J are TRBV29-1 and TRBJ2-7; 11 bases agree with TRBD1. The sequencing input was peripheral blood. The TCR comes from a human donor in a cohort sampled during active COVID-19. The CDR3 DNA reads TGCAGTGCACAGGACAGGGGGCCCAACGAGCAGTACTTC. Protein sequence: CSAQDRGPNEQYF.